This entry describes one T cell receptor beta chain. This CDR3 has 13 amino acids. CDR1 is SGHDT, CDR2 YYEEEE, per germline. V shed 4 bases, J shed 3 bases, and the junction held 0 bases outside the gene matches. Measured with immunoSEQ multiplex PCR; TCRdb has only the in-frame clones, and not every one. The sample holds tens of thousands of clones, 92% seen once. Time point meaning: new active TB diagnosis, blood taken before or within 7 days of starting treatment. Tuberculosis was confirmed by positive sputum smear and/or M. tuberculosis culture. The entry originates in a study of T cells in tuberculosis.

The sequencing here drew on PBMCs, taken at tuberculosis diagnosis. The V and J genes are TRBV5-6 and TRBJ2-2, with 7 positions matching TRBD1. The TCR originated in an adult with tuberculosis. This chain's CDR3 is CASSTGDTGELFF. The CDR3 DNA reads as TGTGCCAGCAGCACAGGGGACACCGGGGAGCTGTTTTTT.